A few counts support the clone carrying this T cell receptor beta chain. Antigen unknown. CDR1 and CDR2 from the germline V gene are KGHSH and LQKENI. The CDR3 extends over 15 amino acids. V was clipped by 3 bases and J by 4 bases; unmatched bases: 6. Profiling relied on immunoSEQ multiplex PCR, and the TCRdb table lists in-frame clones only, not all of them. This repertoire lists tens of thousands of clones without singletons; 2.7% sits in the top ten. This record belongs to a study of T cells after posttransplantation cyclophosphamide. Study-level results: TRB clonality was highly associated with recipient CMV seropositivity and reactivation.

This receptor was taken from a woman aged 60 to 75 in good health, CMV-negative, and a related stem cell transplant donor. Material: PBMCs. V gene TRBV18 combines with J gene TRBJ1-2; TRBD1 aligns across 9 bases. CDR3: CASSPGTGNSYGYTF. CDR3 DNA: TGTGCCAGCTCACCGGGGACAGGGAATAGCTATGGCTACACCTTC.